The source of this TCR beta chain is a study of blood T cell repertoires in COVID-19. Turning to the study itself: Acute-phase and convalescent COVID-19 samples originated in the United States, Italy and Spain. T cells, B-cell-depleted T cells, or PBMCs supplied cDNA or gDNA.

The V end lost 4 bases, the J end lost 10 bases, and 14 bases lay between the germline ends. CDR1 is SNHLY, CDR2 FYNNEI, per germline. This CDR3 comprises 14 residues. Per the study methods: Amplifying reference gene primers gave estimates of nucleated cell counts. Assay used: immunoSEQ multiplex PCR; TCRdb lists only in-frame clones, some missing. V, J and clone size are taken as reported in that table, and D and trimming were inferred from the DNA itself. Of under 350,000 clones listed, around 86% are singletons. The chain has TRBV2 and TRBJ1-6; no definite D call. This TCR derives from a man aged 45-65 years with acute or convalescent COVID-19. Sequenced input: peripheral blood. DNA for the CDR3: TGTGCCAGCAGTGTGGAGGACGCCGGGTCACCCCTCCACTTT. This sequence encodes CASSVEDAGSPLHF.